This T cell receptor (beta chain) was observed in a study of T cells in Graves' hyperthyroidism and ophthalmopathy. This clonotype showed up just a few times. There are 16 residues in the CDR3. After removal of 1 base from V and 0 bases from J, the junction contained 3 bases not matched to a gene. CDR1 SGHAT and CDR2 FQNNGV come from the germline V gene. RNA transcripts gave rise to amplified TCR beta CDR3 regions. During a first-round RT-PCR of the TCR CDR3, the HTBI primer set was used. TCRdb used MiXCR to reprocess the multiplex PCR reads, holding one entry per CDR3 protein. The sample has about 640,000 distinct CDR3 sequences; more than 20% are singletons.

This TCR was sampled from a man aged 25 to 40 with Graves' ophthalmopathy. The chain couples TRBV11-2 to TRBJ1-3; 7 nucleotides align to TRBD1. Sequencing was done on a sample of blood. Here the CDR3 reads CASSLAGTVSGNTIYF. CDR3 DNA sequence: TGTGCCAGCAGCTTAGCTGGGACAGTCTCTGGAAACACCATATATTTT.